This paragraph reports one TCR beta chain. The sample holds many counts of this clonotype. What antigen it recognizes has not been identified. No qualities accompany the bases; no much larger clone lies one base away. From the cysteine through the phenylalanine, the CDR3 covers 13 amino acids. This entry keeps only the CDR3 DNA: 39 bases, framed from base 1. The V end loses 6 bases and the J end loses 4 bases, and a stretch of 9 bases separates them. This specimen comes from a study of neurological immune-mediated disorders (dated by TCRdb to between 2019 and 2020). At the level of the whole study: Of the roughly 34 multiple sclerosis patients, approximately 30 had relapsing-remitting MS and 3 had secondary progressive MS. Peripheral blood TCR-beta repertoires from patients with HTLV-I-associated myelopathy (HAM/TSP), patients with multiple sclerosis, and healthy controls were compared in the study using UMI-based sequencing. Longitudinal samples, technical triplicates and paired sorted CD4+ and CD8+ T-cell subsets, alongside PBMC samples, were included among the approximately 100 TCR-beta libraries. The cohort comprised roughly 69 subjects: roughly 15 HAM/TSP patients, 35 or so multiple sclerosis patients and around 20 healthy controls. Study-level results and caveats: TCR clonal expansion was greatest in HAM/TSP patients and smallest in MS patients, who ranked below even healthy controls. No identical CDR3 amino acid sequences were shared among expanded clones across subjects, suggesting private TCR-beta repertoires in all groups. No association of the MS cluster with clinical or MRI features was observed, and the need for larger cohorts was stated by the authors. Repertoires from 18 of 34 MS patients were grouped by phylogenetic analysis into a cluster of related CDR3 sequences, suggesting a possible repertoire-level signature.

For the unsorted PBMC libraries, 2 million PBMCs were stored in RNAlater at -80 degrees C until RNA extraction and were used to generate the libraries. Multiple sclerosis patients were enrolled in a US clinical protocol evaluating disease progression by magnetic resonance imaging. PBMCs were separated from peripheral blood using Ficoll-Hypaque density gradient centrifugation and then cryopreserved in liquid nitrogen. cDNA was synthesized by template-switch 5'RACE using a primer carrying a 10-nucleotide random unique molecular identifier by which each TCR transcript was tagged. Every sequencing run yielded over 200 million TCR-beta sequences covering 15-18 subjects. The RNeasy kit was used for extraction of total RNA. The KAPA Real-time Library Amplification kit was used to amplify TCR-beta VDJ regions with primers for the TCR constant region and the 5'RACE anchor. Sample indexes and Illumina adaptors were added in a first PCR, after which library yield was increased in a second PCR. After Ampure bead purification, the roughly 650 bp TCR product was size-selected on a 2% E-gel SizeSelection system. Before pooling, library quality was checked on a Bioanalyzer, concentration was measured with Qubit, and libraries were quantified with the Kapa Library Quantification kit. An Illumina HiSeq 2500 sequenced the libraries paired-end 2 x 150 bp. To increase sequence diversity, roughly 23-30% phiX was spiked into each library pool. In the original analysis: Quality-filtered reads were processed with the UMI-based MiGEC pipeline, and over 90% of raw TCR sequences were removed by the MiGEC pipeline during error correction. VDJ genes were aligned to IMGT germline references, and clonotypes were defined by unique CDR3 amino acid sequence plus V-J genes. VDJtools evaluated clonal expansion, Shannon diversity and CDR3 relatedness (CalcPairwiseDistances, ClusterSamples); CLCbio workbench built phylogenetic trees. Clones with at least 8 unique UMIs were defined as expanded, with this threshold being based on coefficient-of-variation modelling across technical triplicates. TCRdb reanalyzed the raw reads on its own, using fastp at Q25 for trimming and MiXCR for clone calling, and kept in-frame beta chains. Rows merge per CDR3 protein into single entries with the most common DNA and genes. V and J calls and clone size were set by TCRdb, not the authors. The sample has some 120,000 distinct CDR3 sequences on record, roughly 3.2% of them singletons. The ten largest clones represent 1.3% of the sample.

This clonotype originated in a woman under 40 with multiple sclerosis. This chain joins TRBV12-3 or TRBV12-4 to TRBJ2-2; a tentative D match to TRBD2 spans 5 bases. The sample comprised PBMCs. CDR3 protein: CASSPGITGELFF. The nucleotide sequence reads as follows: TGTGCCAGCAGCCCGGGGATCACCGGGGAGCTGTTTTTT.